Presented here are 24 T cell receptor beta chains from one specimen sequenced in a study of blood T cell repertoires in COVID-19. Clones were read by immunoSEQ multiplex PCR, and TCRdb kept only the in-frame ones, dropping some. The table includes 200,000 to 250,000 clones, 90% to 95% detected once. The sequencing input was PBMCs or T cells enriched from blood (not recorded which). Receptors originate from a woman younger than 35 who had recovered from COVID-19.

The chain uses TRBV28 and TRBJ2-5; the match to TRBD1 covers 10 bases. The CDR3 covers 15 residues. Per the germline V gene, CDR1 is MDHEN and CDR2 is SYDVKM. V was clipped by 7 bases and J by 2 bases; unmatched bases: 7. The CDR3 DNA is TGTGCCAGCAAGAAGGGACAGGGGCGACAAGAGACCCAGTACTTC. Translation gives CASKKGQGRQETQYF.

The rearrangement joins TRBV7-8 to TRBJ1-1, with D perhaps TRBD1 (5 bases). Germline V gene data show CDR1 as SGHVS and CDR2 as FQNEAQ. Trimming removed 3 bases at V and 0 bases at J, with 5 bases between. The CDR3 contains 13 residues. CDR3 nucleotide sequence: TGTGCCAGCAGCTTCAGGGTGAACACTGAAGCTTTCTTT. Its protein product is CASSFRVNTEAFF.

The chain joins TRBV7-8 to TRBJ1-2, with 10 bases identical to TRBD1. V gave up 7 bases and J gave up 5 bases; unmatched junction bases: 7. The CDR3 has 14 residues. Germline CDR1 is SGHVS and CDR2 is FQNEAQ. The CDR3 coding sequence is TGTGCCAGCAAGGGACAGGGGCAAAATTATGGCTACACCTTC. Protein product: CASKGQGQNYGYTF.

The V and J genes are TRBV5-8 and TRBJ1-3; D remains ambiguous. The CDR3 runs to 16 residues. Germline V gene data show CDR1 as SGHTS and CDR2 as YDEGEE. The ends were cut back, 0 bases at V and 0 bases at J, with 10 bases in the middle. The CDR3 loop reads CASSLEKLSSGNTIYF. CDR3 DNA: TGTGCCAGCAGCTTGGAAAAGCTTTCCTCTGGAAACACCATATATTTT. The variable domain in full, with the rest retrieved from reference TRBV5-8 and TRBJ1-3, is EAGVTQSPTHLIKTRGQQATLRCSPISGHTSVYWYQQALGLGLQFLLWYDEGEERNRGNFPPRFSGRQFPNYSSELNVNALELEDSALYLCASSLEKLSSGNTIYFGEGSWLTVV.

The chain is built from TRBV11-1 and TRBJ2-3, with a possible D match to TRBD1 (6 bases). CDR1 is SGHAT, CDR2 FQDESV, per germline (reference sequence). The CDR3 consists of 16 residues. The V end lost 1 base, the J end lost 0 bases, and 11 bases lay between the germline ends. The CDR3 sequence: CASSLGTVPSTDTQYF. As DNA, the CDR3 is TGTGCCAGCAGCTTAGGGACAGTCCCTAGCACAGATACGCAGTATTTT. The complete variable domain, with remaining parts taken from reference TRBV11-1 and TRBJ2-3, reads EAEVAQSPRYKITEKSQAVAFWCDPISGHATLYWYRQILGQGPELLVQFQDESVVDDSQLPKDRFSAERLKGVDSTLKIQPAELGDSAMYLCASSLGTVPSTDTQYFGPGTRLTVL.

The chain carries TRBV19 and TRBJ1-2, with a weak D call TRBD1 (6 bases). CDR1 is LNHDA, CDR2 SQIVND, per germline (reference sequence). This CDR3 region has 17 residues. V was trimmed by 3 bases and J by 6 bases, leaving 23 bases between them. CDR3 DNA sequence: TGTGCCAGTAGTATTGGACGGGGGGGCACAGGCGTTCATGGCTACACCTTC. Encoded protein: CASSIGRGGTGVHGYTF.

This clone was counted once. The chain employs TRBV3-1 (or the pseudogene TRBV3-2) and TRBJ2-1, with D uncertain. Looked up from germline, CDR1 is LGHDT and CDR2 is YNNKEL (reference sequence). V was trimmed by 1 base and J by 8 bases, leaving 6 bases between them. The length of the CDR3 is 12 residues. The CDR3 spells CASSQVADEQFF. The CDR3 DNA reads TGTGCCAGCAGCCAAGTAGCCGATGAGCAGTTCTTC.

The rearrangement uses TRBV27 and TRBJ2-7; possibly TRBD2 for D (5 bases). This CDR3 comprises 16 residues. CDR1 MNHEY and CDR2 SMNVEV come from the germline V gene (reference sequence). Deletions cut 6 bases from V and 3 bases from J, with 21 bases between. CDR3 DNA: TGTGCCAGCAGCACTTTTAGCGCCGGCAGGCACTACGAGCAGTACTTC. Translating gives CASSTFSAGRHYEQYF.

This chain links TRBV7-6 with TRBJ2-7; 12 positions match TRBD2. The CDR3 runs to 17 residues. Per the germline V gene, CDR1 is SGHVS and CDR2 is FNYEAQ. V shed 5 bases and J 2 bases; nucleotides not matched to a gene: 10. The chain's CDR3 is CASSPRLAGEGAYEQYF. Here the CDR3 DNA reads TGTGCCAGCAGCCCCAGACTAGCGGGAGAGGGGGCCTACGAGCAGTACTTC.

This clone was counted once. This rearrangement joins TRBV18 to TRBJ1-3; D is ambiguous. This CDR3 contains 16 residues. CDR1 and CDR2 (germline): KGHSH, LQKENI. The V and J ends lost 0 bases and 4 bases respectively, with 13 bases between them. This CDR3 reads CASSPPRTPFGNTIYF. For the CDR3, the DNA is TGTGCCAGCTCACCACCGCGTACTCCTTTCGGAAACACCATATATTTT.

Here the CDR3 DNA reads TGTGCCAGCAGCCAGCACACAGGGGGAGCAACTAATGAAAAACTGTTTTTT. Its translation: CASSQHTGGATNEKLFF. V is TRBV14 and J is TRBJ1-4, with 8 positions matching TRBD1. V gave up 3 bases and J gave up 0 bases; unmatched junction bases: 6. In germline, CDR1 is SGHDN, CDR2 FVKESK. The CDR3 is 17 residues long.

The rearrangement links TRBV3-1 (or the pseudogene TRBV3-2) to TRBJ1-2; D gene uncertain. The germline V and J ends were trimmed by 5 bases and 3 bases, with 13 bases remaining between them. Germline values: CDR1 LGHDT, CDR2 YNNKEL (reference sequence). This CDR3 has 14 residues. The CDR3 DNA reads TGTGCCAGCAGCAAGAGGACGGGAGACTATGGCTACACCTTC. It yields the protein CASSKRTGDYGYTF.

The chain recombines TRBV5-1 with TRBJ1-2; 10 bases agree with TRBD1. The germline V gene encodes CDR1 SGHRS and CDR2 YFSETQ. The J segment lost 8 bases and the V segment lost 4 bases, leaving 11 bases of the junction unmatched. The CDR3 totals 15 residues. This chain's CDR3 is CASSPETGTGEGYTF. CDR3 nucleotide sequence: TGCGCCAGCAGCCCCGAAACCGGGACAGGGGAGGGCTACACCTTC.

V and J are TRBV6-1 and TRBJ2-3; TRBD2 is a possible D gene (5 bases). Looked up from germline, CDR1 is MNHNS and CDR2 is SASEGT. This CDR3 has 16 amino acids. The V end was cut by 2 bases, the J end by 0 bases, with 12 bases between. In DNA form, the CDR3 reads TGTGCCAGCAGTGAACGGAGCGGTTCAAGCACAGATACGCAGTATTTT. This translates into CASSERSGSSTDTQYF.

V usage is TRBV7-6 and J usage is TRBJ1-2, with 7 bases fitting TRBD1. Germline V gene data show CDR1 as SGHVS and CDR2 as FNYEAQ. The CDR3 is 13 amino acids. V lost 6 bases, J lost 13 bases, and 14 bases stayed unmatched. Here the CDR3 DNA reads TGTGCCAGCAGTTCGGGCCCGGGACAGCCCGTCACCTTC. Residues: CASSSGPGQPVTF. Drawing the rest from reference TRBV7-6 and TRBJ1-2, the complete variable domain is GAGVSQSPRYKVTKRGQDVALRCDPISGHVSLYWYRQALGQGPEFLTYFNYEAQQDKSGLPNDRFSAERPEGSISTLTIQRTEQRDSAMYRCASSSGPGQPVTFGSGTRLTVV.

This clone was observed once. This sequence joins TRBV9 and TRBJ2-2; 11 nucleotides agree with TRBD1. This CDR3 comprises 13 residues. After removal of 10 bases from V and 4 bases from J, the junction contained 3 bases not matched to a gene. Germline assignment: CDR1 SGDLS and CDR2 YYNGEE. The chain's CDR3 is CAGGQGATGELFF. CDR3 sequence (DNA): TGTGCCGGCGGACAGGGGGCCACCGGGGAGCTGTTTTTT. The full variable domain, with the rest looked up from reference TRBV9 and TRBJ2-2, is DSGVTQTPKHLITATGQRVTLRCSPRSGDLSVYWYQQSLDQGLQFLIQYYNGEERAKGNILERFSAQQFPDLHSELNLSSLELGDSALYFCAGGQGATGELFFGEGSRLTVL.

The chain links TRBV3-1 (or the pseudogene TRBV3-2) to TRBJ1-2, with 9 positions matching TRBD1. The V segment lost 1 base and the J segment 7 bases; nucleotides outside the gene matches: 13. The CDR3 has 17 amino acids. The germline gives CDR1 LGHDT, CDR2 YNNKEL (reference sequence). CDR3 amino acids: CASSQGRTGGASRGYTF. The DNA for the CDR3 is TGTGCCAGCAGCCAAGGTCGTACAGGGGGCGCTTCTCGTGGCTACACCTTC.

CDR3 region: CASSQGAFGESTDTQYF. The CDR3 region has the DNA TGCGCCAGCAGCCAAGGGGCCTTCGGGGAGAGCACAGATACGCAGTATTTT. The chain employs TRBV4-1 and TRBJ2-3; maybe TRBD2 (5 bases). V lost 1 base, J lost 0 bases, and 14 bases lay in between. The CDR3 sequence is 17 residues long. The V gene's germline CDR1 is MGHRA and CDR2 YSYEKL.

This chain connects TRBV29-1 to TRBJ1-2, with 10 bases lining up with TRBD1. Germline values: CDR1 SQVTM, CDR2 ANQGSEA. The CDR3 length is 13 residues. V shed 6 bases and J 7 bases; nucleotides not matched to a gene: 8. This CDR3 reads CSVGRDRGVGYTF. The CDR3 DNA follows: TGCAGCGTCGGCCGGGACAGGGGTGTTGGCTACACCTTC.

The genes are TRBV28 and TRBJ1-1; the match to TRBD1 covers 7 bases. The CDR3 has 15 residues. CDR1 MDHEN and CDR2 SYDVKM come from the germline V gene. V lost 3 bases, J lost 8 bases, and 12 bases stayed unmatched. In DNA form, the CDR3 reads TGTGCCAGCAGTTTGTCAGGGGGACGTCTTAGGGAAGCTTTCTTT. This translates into CASSLSGGRLREAFF.

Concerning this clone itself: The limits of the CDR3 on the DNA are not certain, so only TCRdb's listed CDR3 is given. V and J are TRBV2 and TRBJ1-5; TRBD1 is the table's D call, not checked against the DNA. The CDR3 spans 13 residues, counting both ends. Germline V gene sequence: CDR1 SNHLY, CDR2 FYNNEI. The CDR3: CASILGLGQPQHF.

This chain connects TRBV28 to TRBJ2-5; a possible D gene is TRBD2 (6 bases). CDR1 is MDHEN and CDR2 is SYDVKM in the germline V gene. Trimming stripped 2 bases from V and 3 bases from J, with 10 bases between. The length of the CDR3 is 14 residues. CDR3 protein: CASSLGGEKETQYF. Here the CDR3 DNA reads TGTGCCAGCAGTTTAGGCGGGGAAAAAGAGACCCAGTACTTC.

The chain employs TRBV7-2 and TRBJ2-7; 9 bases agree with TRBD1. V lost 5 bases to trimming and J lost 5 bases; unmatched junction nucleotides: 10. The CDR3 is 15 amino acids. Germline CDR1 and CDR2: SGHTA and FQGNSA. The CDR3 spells CASSSRQGGIDEQYF. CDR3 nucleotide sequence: TGTGCCAGCAGCAGCCGACAGGGGGGAATCGACGAGCAGTACTTC.

CDR3 region: CASAVSSSYEQYF. The CDR3 DNA follows: TGCGCCAGCGCCGTAAGTAGCTCCTACGAGCAGTACTTC. V usage is TRBV5-1 and J usage is TRBJ2-7; unclear D gene. The V end lost 7 bases, the J end lost 0 bases, and 11 bases lay between the germline ends. Per the germline V gene, CDR1 is SGHRS and CDR2 is YFSETQ. The CDR3 contains 13 residues.